This is a list of T cell receptor beta chains from one sample in a study of cytomegalovirus exposure and HLA in healthy donors. Assay used: immunoSEQ multiplex PCR; TCRdb lists only in-frame clones, some missing. The top ten hold under 4.5% of the sample, which has roughly 100,000 clones, 86% seen once. The material sequenced was PBMCs. Receptors originate from a woman between 18 and 29 years old in good health and CMV-seropositive. Both conserved end residues are part of each CDR3. A D gene is named only where the DNA matches it firmly. Part of the rows lack a size; the others show once, few, many or a class for expanded clones.

J gene,D gene,V gene,clone size,CDR3 protein,CDR3 DNA
TRBJ2-5,NA,TRBV29-1,NA,CSVDRDTGETQYF,TGCAGCGTTGACAGGGACACTGGTGAGACCCAGTACTTC
TRBJ1-2,NA,TRBV5-1,once,CASSLEAGLGYTF,TGCGCCAGCAGCTTGGAGGCAGGGCTTGGCTACACCTTC
TRBJ1-2,TRBD1,TRBV7-9,NA,CASSAFKVGRQGIPYGYTF,TGTGCCAGCAGCGCATTTAAGGTGGGGCGACAGGGGATACCCTATGGCTACACCTTC
TRBJ2-3,NA,TRBV5-4,NA,CASSLFGTDTQYF,TGTGCCAGCAGCTTGTTCGGCACAGATACGCAGTATTTT
TRBJ1-5,NA,TRBV4-1,NA,CASSAGANSNQPQHF,TGCGCCAGCAGCGCAGGCGCTAATAGCAATCAGCCCCAGCATTTT
TRBJ1-4,NA,TRBV7-9,NA,CASSLTDEKLFF,TGTGCCAGCAGCTTGACAGATGAAAAACTGTTTTTT
TRBJ1-4,NA,TRBV10-3,NA,CAISEARLSEKLFF,TGTGCCATCAGTGAAGCCAGGCTAAGTGAAAAACTGTTTTTT
TRBJ2-7,NA,TRBV15,NA,CATSGSRGNEQYF,TGTGCCACCAGCGGGAGCAGGGGCAACGAGCAGTACTTC
TRBJ1-6,TRBD1,TRBV9,NA,CASSVETGRGSPLHF,TGTGCCAGCAGCGTGGAGACAGGGAGAGGTTCACCCCTCCACTTT
TRBJ1-1,NA,TRBV7-2,once,CASSWGGGNTEAFF,TGTGCCAGCAGCTGGGGGGGCGGCAACACTGAAGCTTTCTTT
TRBJ1-5,TRBD1,TRBV7-8,NA,CASRRDRVGNQPQHF,TGTGCCAGCAGACGGGACAGGGTGGGCAATCAGCCCCAGCATTTT
TRBJ2-7,TRBD1,TRBV5-1,NA,CASSLGQGSSYEQYF,TGCGCCAGCAGCTTGGGACAGGGAAGTTCCTACGAGCAGTACTTC
TRBJ1-5,TRBD1,TRBV6-6,few,CASMGQGGGNQPQHF,TGTGCCAGCATGGGACAAGGGGGCGGAAATCAGCCCCAGCATTTT
TRBJ1-1,NA,TRBV7-9,once,CASSALGLNTEAFF,TGTGCCAGCAGCGCCCTTGGCCTCAACACTGAAGCTTTCTTT
TRBJ1-6,NA,TRBV2,many,CASSERGPSYNSPLHF,TGTGCCAGCAGTGAACGGGGTCCCTCCTATAATTCACCCCTCCACTTT
TRBJ1-1,NA,TRBV18,NA,CASSKGVNTEAFF,TGTGCCAGCTCAAAAGGGGTTAACACTGAAGCTTTCTTT
TRBJ1-1,TRBD1,TRBV5-1,NA,CASSPGQPDEAFF,TGCGCCAGCAGCCCGGGACAGCCCGATGAAGCTTTCTTT
TRBJ2-2,NA,TRBV7-3,NA,CASSLEGSGELFF,TGTGCCAGCAGCTTAGAGGGATCCGGGGAGCTGTTTTTT
TRBJ2-1,NA,TRBV27,NA,CASSSTTPPNEQFF,TGTGCCAGCAGTTCCACTACCCCTCCCAATGAGCAGTTCTTC
TRBJ1-5,NA,TRBV5-3,NA,CARSLDRTNQPQHF,TGTGCCAGAAGCCTCGACAGAACCAATCAGCCCCAGCATTTT
TRBJ2-7,TRBD2,TRBV5-1,once,CASSGTSYEQYF,TGCGCCAGCAGCGGGACTAGCTACGAGCAGTACTTC
TRBJ2-7,NA,TRBV7-9,NA,CASSSGRYYEQYF,TGTGCCAGCAGCTCCGGCAGGTACTACGAGCAGTACTTC
TRBJ2-7,NA,TRBV9,NA,CASSAGMVHEQYF,TGTGCCAGCAGCGCAGGGATGGTCCACGAGCAGTACTTC
TRBJ2-7,NA,TRBV29-1,NA,CSVGQSAYEQYF,TGCAGCGTTGGTCAGTCCGCCTACGAGCAGTACTTC
TRBJ2-3,NA,TRBV29-1,once,CSVVMKGGGTDTQYF,TGCAGCGTTGTGATGAAGGGAGGAGGCACAGATACGCAGTATTTT
TRBJ2-1,NA,TRBV7-9,NA,CASSSTGGSYNEQFF,TGTGCCAGCAGCTCCACAGGCGGATCCTACAATGAGCAGTTCTTC
TRBJ2-7,TRBD1,TRBV19,NA,CASSTGGYEQYF,TGTGCCAGTAGTACAGGGGGTTACGAGCAGTACTTC
TRBJ1-5,TRBD1,TRBV19,NA,CATQYRGNQPQHF,TGTGCCACTCAATACAGGGGAAATCAGCCCCAGCATTTT
TRBJ1-3,TRBD1,TRBV28,NA,CASSPKTGRGNTIYF,TGTGCCAGCAGTCCCAAGACAGGGCGCGGAAACACCATATATTTT
TRBJ1-2,TRBD1,TRBV27,NA,CASRTDRGRRGIYGYTF,TGTGCCAGCAGAACAGACAGGGGGAGGCGTGGAATCTATGGCTACACCTTC
TRBJ1-6,NA,TRBV6-5,NA,CASSSWGEYNSPLHF,TGTGCCAGCAGTTCCTGGGGGGAGTATAATTCACCCCTCCACTTT
TRBJ1-1,TRBD1,TRBV6-5,NA,CASSYLEGQGRTEAFF,TGTGCCAGCAGTTACTTGGAGGGACAGGGGCGTACTGAAGCTTTCTTT
TRBJ2-7,TRBD2,TRBV15,NA,CATSRDQGLGFPYEQYF,TGTGCCACCAGCAGAGATCAGGGACTAGGGTTTCCCTACGAGCAGTACTTC
TRBJ1-2,TRBD1,TRBV7-2,NA,CASSLTGQGYYGYTF,TGTGCCAGCAGCTTAACGGGACAGGGGTACTATGGCTACACCTTC
TRBJ2-3,NA,TRBV5-1,few,CASSSERAADTQYF,TGCGCCAGCAGCTCCGAGAGGGCGGCAGATACGCAGTATTTT
TRBJ2-2,NA,TRBV6-1,NA,CASSSTGNTGELFF,TGTGCCAGCAGTTCGACAGGGAACACCGGGGAGCTGTTTTTT
TRBJ2-1,TRBD2,TRBV4-2,NA,CASSQDNSGGAVEQFF,TGTGCCAGCAGCCAAGATAATAGCGGGGGGGCCGTTGAGCAGTTCTTC
TRBJ2-7,TRBD2,TRBV6-5,NA,CASRQGLAGREQYF,TGTGCCAGCAGGCAGGGACTAGCGGGACGGGAGCAGTACTTC
TRBJ1-4,NA,TRBV2,NA,CASSEAGTANEKLFF,TGTGCCAGCAGTGAAGCAGGAACAGCTAATGAAAAACTGTTTTTT
TRBJ2-3,NA,TRBV29-1,NA,CSVFWDIHSTDTQYF,TGCAGCGTATTCTGGGACATCCATAGCACAGATACGCAGTATTTT
TRBJ2-7,NA,TRBV19,NA,CASSRRIGVDEQYF,TGTGCCAGTAGTCGGAGGATTGGAGTCGACGAGCAGTACTTC
TRBJ2-2,NA,TRBV11-3,NA,CASTRRGLNTGELFF,TGTGCCAGCACAAGGCGGGGGCTGAACACCGGGGAGCTGTTTTTT
TRBJ1-1,NA,TRBV13,once,CASSSRGEGRFAAFF,TGTGCCAGCAGCTCCCGGGGGGAGGGGAGATTCGCGGCTTTCTTT
TRBJ2-1,NA,TRBV27,NA,CASPWGGRGSYNEQFF,TGTGCCAGCCCTTGGGGCGGCAGGGGCTCCTACAATGAGCAGTTCTTC
TRBJ2-2,NA,TRBV5-6,NA,CASSFGGPRTGELFF,TGTGCCAGCAGCTTCGGGGGGCCCCGGACCGGGGAGCTGTTTTTT
TRBJ1-6,TRBD1,TRBV19,NA,CASRQGQDSYNSPLHF,TGTGCCAGTAGGCAGGGACAGGACTCCTATAATTCACCCCTCCACTTT
TRBJ2-7,NA,TRBV28,NA,CASSVREQYF,TGTGCCAGCAGTGTGAGGGAGCAGTACTTC
TRBJ2-3,NA,TRBV30,NA,CAWSRSDRKTDTQYF,TGTGCCTGGAGTCGATCAGACAGGAAAACAGATACGCAGTATTTT
TRBJ2-7,NA,TRBV7-3,NA,CASSPGTTSYEQYF,TGTGCCAGCAGCCCGGGAACCACATCCTACGAGCAGTACTTC
TRBJ2-1,TRBD2,TRBV6-1,NA,CATLLVAGGPGEQFF,TGTGCCACCCTCCTAGTAGCGGGAGGGCCAGGTGAGCAGTTCTTC
TRBJ1-2,TRBD1,TRBV5-6,NA,CASSSVTGIKYGYTF,TGTGCCAGCAGTTCCGTGACAGGGATTAAGTATGGCTACACCTTC
TRBJ2-1,TRBD1,TRBV5-6,NA,CASSAPGQGRPNEQFF,TGTGCCAGCAGCGCACCGGGACAGGGTAGGCCCAATGAGCAGTTCTTC
TRBJ2-5,NA,TRBV14,NA,CASSQEEVGEGQETQYF,TGTGCCAGCAGCCAAGAGGAGGTCGGAGAGGGCCAAGAGACCCAGTACTTC
TRBJ2-1,TRBD2,TRBV12-5,NA,CASGSLAGVVYNEQFF,TGTGCTAGTGGTTCCCTAGCGGGAGTCGTCTACAATGAGCAGTTCTTC
TRBJ2-1,NA,TRBV9,once,CASSSDTAYNEQFF,TGTGCCAGCAGCTCAGACACTGCCTACAATGAGCAGTTCTTC